Presented here are 2 T cell receptor beta chains from one specimen sequenced in a study of Ad26.COV2.S vaccination and SARS-CoV-2 variants. Libraries were prepared by immunoSEQ multiplex PCR; TCRdb keeps only in-frame clonotypes and omits some of them. The data show 500,000 or so clones, 87% seen once. The treatment denotes: some 20 received Ad26.COV2.S at low or high dose, single or two shots; about five received placebo; per-sample allocation not given. Sampling was performed 63 days after the first vaccine or placebo injection. The sample was peripheral blood, taken in a trial of Ad26.COV2.S vaccine versus placebo. All receptors come from a person between 18 and 65 years old who received the Ad26.COV2.S COVID-19 vaccine or a placebo.

The CDR3 sequence: CASSEGARPEAFF. Here the CDR3 DNA reads TGTGCCAGCAGTGAGGGGGCTCGGCCTGAAGCTTTCTTT. The chain carries TRBV25-1 and TRBJ1-1; possibly TRBD1 for D (6 bases). The germline V gene has CDR1 MGHDK and CDR2 SYGVNS. V was pared by 3 bases and J by 6 bases, with 11 bases between. This CDR3 contains 13 residues.

The chain recombines TRBV27 with TRBJ2-5; D gene ambiguous. This CDR3 is 14 amino acids long. The germline CDR1 and CDR2 sequences are MNHEY and SMNVEV (reference sequence). Deletions cut 5 bases from V and 2 bases from J, with 12 bases between. The chain's CDR3 is CASSPRADQETQYF. The CDR3 DNA sequence: TGTGCCAGCAGTCCCCGGGCGGATCAAGAGACCCAGTACTTC.